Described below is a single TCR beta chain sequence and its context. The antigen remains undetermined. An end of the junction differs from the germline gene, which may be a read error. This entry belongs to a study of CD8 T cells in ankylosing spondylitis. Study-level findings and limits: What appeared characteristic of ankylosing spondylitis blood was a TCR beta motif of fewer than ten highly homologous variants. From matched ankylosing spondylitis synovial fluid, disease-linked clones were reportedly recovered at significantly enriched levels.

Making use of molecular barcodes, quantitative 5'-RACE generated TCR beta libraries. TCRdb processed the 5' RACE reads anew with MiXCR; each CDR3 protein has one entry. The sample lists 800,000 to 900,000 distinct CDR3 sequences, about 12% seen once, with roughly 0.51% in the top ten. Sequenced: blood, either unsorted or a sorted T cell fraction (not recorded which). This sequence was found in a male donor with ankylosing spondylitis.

The chain's CDR3 is CASSFKRPGHGREGLDEQFF. As DNA, the CDR3 is TGTGCCAGCAGCTTTAAACGCCCGGGTCACGGGCGGGAGGGCCTAGATGAGCAGTTCTTC. The chain has TRBV15 and TRBJ2-1, with 9 bases that match TRBD2. The CDR3 loop spans 20 amino acids. CDR1 is LNHNV, CDR2 YYDKDF, per germline (reference sequence).